What follows are 3 T cell receptor beta chains derived from one specimen sequenced in a study of Graves' ophthalmopathy and Graves' hyperthyroidism. Scientists amplified the TCR beta CDR3 regions from RNA transcripts. HTBI-primed RT-PCR formed the first round, and a multiplex PCR formed the second. TCRdb independently ran MiXCR on the multiplex PCR reads; one entry per CDR3 protein. Counted here are around 1.1 million distinct CDR3 sequences, less than 45% occurring once; the ten biggest clones make up over 8.5%. Sequenced input: peripheral blood or thyroid tissue (not recorded which). Source of these receptors: an adult man with Graves' hyperthyroidism.

This clonotype was counted many times. The gene calls are TRBV7-2 and TRBJ2-2; D may correspond to TRBD1 or TRBD2 (5 bases each). V lost 1 base, J lost 3 bases, and 12 bases lay in between. The germline V gene has CDR1 SGHTA and CDR2 FQGNSA. The CDR3 covers 16 residues. Here the CDR3 reads CASSLVGDPDTGELFF. Written as DNA, the CDR3 is TGTGCCAGCAGCTTAGTGGGGGATCCAGACACCGGGGAGCTGTTTTTT.

This clonotype has more than one count but fewer than ten. The CDR3 here is CASSPPTGSSGANVLTF. The CDR3 DNA reads TGTGCCAGCAGCCCTCCTACAGGGAGCTCTGGGGCCAACGTCCTGACTTTC. The chain uses TRBV3-1 and TRBJ2-6; D is perhaps TRBD1 (6 bases). There are 17 residues in the CDR3. V gave up 4 bases and J gave up 0 bases, with 13 bases separating them. CDR1 is LGHDT and CDR2 is YNNKEL in the germline V gene (reference sequence).

This clonotype was counted at least ten times. In nucleotides, the CDR3 is TGTGCCAGCAGTTTAACCGACTACCAAGAGACCCAGTACTTC. Translation: CASSLTDYQETQYF. The chain couples TRBV12-3 or TRBV12-4 to TRBJ2-5, with no clear D. This CDR3 contains 14 residues. Trimming took 2 bases from V and 0 from J, leaving 7 bases between them.